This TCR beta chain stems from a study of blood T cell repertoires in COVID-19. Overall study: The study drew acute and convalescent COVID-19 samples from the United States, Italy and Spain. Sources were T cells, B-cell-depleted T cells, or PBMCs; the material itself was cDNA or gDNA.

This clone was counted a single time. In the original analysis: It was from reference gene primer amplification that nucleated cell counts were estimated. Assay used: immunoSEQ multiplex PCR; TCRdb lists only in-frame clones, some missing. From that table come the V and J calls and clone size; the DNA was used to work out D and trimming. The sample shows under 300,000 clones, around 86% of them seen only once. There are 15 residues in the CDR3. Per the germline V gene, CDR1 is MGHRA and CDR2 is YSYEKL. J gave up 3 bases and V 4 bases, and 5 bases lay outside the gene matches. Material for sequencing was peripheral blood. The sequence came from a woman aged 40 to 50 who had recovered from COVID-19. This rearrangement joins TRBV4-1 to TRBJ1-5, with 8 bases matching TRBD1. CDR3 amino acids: CASSLLTGDNQPQHF. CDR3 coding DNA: TGCGCCAGCAGCCTTTTGACAGGGGACAATCAGCCCCAGCATTTT.